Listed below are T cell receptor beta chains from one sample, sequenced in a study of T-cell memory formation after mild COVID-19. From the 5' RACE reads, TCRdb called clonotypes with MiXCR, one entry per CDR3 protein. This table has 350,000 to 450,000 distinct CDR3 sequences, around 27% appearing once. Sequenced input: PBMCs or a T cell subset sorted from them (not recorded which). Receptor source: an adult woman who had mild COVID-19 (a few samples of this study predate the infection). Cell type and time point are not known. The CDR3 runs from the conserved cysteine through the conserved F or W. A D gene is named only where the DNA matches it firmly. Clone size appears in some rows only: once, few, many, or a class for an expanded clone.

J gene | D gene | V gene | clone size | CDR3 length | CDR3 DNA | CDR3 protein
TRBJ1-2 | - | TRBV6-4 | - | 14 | TGTGCCAGCAGTCCCGAGGAAGGGAACTATGGCTACACCTTC | CASSPEEGNYGYTF
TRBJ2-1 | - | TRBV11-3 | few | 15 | TGTGCCAGCAGCTCGCAGGACAGCTCCTACAATGAGCAGTTCTTC | CASSSQDSSYNEQFF
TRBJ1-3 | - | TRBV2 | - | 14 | TGTGCCAGCAGTGTAGAGATCTCTGGAAACACCATATATTTT | CASSVEISGNTIYF
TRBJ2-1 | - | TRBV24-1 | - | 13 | TGTGCCACCAGTGACGGGAGTATCAATGAGCAGTTCTTC | CATSDGSINEQFF
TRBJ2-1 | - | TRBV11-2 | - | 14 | TGTGCCAGCAGCTTGATGACCCACCTCGGTGAGCAGTTCTTC | CASSLMTHLGEQFF
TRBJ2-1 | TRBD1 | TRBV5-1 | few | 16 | TGCGCCAGCAGCTTGCGGGGACAGGGCGAAGGGAATGAGCAGTTCTTC | CASSLRGQGEGNEQFF
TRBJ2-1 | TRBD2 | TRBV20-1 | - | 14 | TGCAGTGGCGCTGGACTAGCGGCATACAATGAGCAGTTCTTC | CSGAGLAAYNEQFF
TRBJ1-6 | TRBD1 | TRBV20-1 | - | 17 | TGCAGTGCTAGAGATTCGGGCAGGGGGTTGGTAGGATCACCCCTCCACTTT | CSARDSGRGLVGSPLHF
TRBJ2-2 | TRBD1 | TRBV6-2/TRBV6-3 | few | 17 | TGTGCCAGCAGTTACGGCAGGACAGGACGGGGCACCGGGGAGCTGTTTTTT | CASSYGRTGRGTGELFF
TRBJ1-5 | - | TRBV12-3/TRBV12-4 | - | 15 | TGTGCCAGCAGTTTTGGACAGTATAGCAATCAGCCCCAGCATTTT | CASSFGQYSNQPQHF
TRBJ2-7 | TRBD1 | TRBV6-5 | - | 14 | TGTGCCAGCAGTCGACAGGGGGCCTCCAACGAGCAGTACTTC | CASSRQGASNEQYF
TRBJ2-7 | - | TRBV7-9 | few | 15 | TGTGCCAGCAGCTTAGGGTCAGGACAGACCTACGAGCAGTACTTC | CASSLGSGQTYEQYF
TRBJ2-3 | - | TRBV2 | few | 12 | TGTGCCAGCAGTTACGGACCCACGATGCAGTATTTT | CASSYGPTMQYF
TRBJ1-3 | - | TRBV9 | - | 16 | TGTGCCAGCAGCGTGGCCTTGAGGAACTCTGGAAACACCATATATTTT | CASSVALRNSGNTIYF
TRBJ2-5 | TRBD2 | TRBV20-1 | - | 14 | TGCAGTGCTCCTATTAGCGGGAGAACGGAGACCCAGTACTTC | CSAPISGRTETQYF
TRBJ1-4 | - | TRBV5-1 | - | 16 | TGCGCCAGCAGCTCCGGGACCTTGGCAACTAATGAAAAACTGTTTTTT | CASSSGTLATNEKLFF
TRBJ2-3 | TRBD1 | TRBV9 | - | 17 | TGTGCCAGCAGCCCTGACTCTGGGACAGTTCGAGGAGATACGCAGTATTTT | CASSPDSGTVRGDTQYF
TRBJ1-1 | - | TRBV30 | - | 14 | TGTGCCTGGAGGAAAGCAGGGGTGATTGGAGGAGCTTTCTTT | CAWRKAGVIGGAFF
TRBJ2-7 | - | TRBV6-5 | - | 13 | TGTGCCAGCAGTCCGGGACATCCCGCCGAGCAGTACTTC | CASSPGHPAEQYF
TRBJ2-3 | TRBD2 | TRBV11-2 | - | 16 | TGTGCCAGCAGCTTAGGTACTAGCGGGGCCACAGATACGCAGTATTTT | CASSLGTSGATDTQYF
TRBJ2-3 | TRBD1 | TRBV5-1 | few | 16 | TGCGCCAGCAGCTCTTGGACAGGGGCGAGCACAGATACGCAGTATTTT | CASSSWTGASTDTQYF
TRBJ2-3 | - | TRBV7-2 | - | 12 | TGTGCCAGCAGCATCGGAAGGGATACGCAGTATTTT | CASSIGRDTQYF
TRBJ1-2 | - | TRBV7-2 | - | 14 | TGTGCCAGCAGCTTATGGGAGGGCGGCTATGGCTACACCTTC | CASSLWEGGYGYTF
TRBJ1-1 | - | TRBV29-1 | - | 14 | TGCAGCGTAGTACGTGGATTTGGGGACACTGAAGCTTTCTTT | CSVVRGFGDTEAFF
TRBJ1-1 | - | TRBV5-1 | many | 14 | TGCGCCAGCAGCTCCGGACAGCCGAACACTGAAGCTTTCTTT | CASSSGQPNTEAFF
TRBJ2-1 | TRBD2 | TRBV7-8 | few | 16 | TGTGCCAGCAGCTTAGTCAGCGGGGGGGCCTACAATGAGCAGTTCTTC | CASSLVSGGAYNEQFF
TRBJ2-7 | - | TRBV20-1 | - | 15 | TGCAGTGCTAGAGTAGCGGGTGGGGGGCTCTACGAGCAGTACTTC | CSARVAGGGLYEQYF
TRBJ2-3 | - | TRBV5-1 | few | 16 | TGCGCCAGCAGCTTGGTGACACAGGCTAGCACAGATACGCAGTATTTT | CASSLVTQASTDTQYF
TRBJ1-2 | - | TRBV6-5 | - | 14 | TGTGCCAGCAGTTACTCGAGAGGGTATGAAGGCTACACCTTC | CASSYSRGYEGYTF
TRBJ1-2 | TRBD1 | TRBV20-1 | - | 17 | TGCAGTGCCAGACGGGGTCTCAGACAGGGCCCTAACTATGGCTACACCTTC | CSARRGLRQGPNYGYTF
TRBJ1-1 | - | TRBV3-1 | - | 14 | TGTGCCAGCAGCGATCGGGTGTCGGCTCGGGGTGCTTTCTTT | CASSDRVSARGAFF
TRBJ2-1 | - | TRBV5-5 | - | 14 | TGTGCCAGCAGCCTCCTCGGGACAAATAATGAGCATTTCTTC | CASSLLGTNNEHFF
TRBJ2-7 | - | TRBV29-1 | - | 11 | TGCAGCGTTGGCCAGGATACTTTCCAGTACTTC | CSVGQDTFQYF
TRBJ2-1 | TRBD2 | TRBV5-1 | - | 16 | TGCGCCAGCAGCTTGAATGCTTTGGGGAGGGCCAATGAGCAGTTCTTC | CASSLNALGRANEQFF
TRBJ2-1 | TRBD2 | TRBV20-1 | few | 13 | TGCAGTGTACCGGGACTAGCGGGGTTTGAGCAGTTCTTC | CSVPGLAGFEQFF
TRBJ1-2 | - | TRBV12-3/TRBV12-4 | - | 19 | TGTGCCAGCACCCTATTTAGGGCAGGGATGCTGCAGGGGAGATATGGCTACACCTTC | CASTLFRAGMLQGRYGYTF
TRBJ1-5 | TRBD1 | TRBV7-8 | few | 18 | TGTGCCAGCAGCTCCTCAACCCGGGACAGGGGGCTATGGCAGCCCCAGCATTTT | CASSSSTRDRGLWQPQHF
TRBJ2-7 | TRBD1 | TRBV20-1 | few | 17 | TGCAGTGCTAGAGAACGGGACAGAGCCTTATACTCCTACGAGCAGTACTTC | CSARERDRALYSYEQYF
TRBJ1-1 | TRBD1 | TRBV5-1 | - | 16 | TGCGCCAGCAGCCCACACACAGGGGAGGGGAACACTGAAGCTTTCTTT | CASSPHTGEGNTEAFF
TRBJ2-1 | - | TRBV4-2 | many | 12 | TGTGCCAGCAGCCACTGGGGGAATGAGCAGTTCTTC | CASSHWGNEQFF
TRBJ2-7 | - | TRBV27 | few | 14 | TGTGCCAGCAGTCCCAAGGGACGGAGCTACGAGCAGTACTTC | CASSPKGRSYEQYF
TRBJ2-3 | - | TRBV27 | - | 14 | TGTGCCAGCAGTCCCCGCCTCGGCACAGATACGCAGTATTTT | CASSPRLGTDTQYF
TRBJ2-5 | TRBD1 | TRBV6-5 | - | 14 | TGTGCCAGCAGTCTGACAGGGGGAGAAGAGACCCAGTACTTC | CASSLTGGEETQYF
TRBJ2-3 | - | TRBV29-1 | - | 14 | TGCAGCGTTGGGGGTACCAGCCGCACAGATACGCAGTATTTT | CSVGGTSRTDTQYF
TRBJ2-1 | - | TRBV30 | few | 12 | TGTGCCTGGAGTGTAGTGGGGAATGAGCAGTTCTTC | CAWSVVGNEQFF
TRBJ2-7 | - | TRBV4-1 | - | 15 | TGCGCCAGCAGCCAGGGGCAGGGTATCACCTACGAGCAGTACTTC | CASSQGQGITYEQYF
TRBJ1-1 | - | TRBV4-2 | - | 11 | TGTGCCAGCAGCCAATCGCCCGAAGCTTTCTTT | CASSQSPEAFF
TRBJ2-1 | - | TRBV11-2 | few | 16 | TGTGCCAGCAGCTTCGCGGGACATAGGATATACAATGAGCAGTTCTTC | CASSFAGHRIYNEQFF
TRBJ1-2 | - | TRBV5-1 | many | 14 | TGCGCCAGCAGCGCCCTCAGGGATGGGTATGGCTACACCTTC | CASSALRDGYGYTF
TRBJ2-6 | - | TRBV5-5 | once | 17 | TGTGCCAGCAGCTTGATCACGGTCCGCTCTGGGGCCAACGTCCTGACTTTC | CASSLITVRSGANVLTF
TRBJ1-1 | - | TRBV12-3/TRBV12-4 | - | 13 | TGTGCCAGCAGTCAAAAATCGAACACTGAAGCTTTCTTT | CASSQKSNTEAFF